The entry that follows covers one TCR beta chain sequence. Its recognized antigen is unknown. A much larger clone is a single base away; this may be a read error. This record belongs to a study of early T cells in non-severe SARS-CoV-2 infection (dated by TCRdb to the early 2020s). About the investigation overall: TCR sequencing used bulk RNA from unsorted whole blood, so alpha and beta chains could not be paired. Findings and caveats that apply to the study as a whole: VDJdb matching was skewed toward anti-spike CD8 responses, so virus-specific expansions were likely underestimated and private and CD4 specificities were missed.

For CDR1 and CDR2, the germline V gene lists SQVTM and ANQGSEA. There are 13 amino acids in the CDR3, from cysteine to phenylalanine inclusive. The only DNA kept is the CDR3, 39 bases in frame from the first base. Trimming accounts for 3 bases at V and 9 bases at J, while the number of junction bases matched to no gene is 5. Libraries were built with 5' RACE. The data were produced on a NextSeq 500. The TCR library protocol attached unique molecular identifiers to individual cDNA molecules to correct for sequencing error and PCR bias. Sequencing covered both TCR alpha and beta chains, and within each sample the abundances of alpha and beta sequences were tightly co-correlated. The authors processed their data as follows. V gene, J gene and CDR3 annotation of TCR sequences was performed with Decombinator V4. TCRs were defined as expanded if a significant change between any two time points was detected under a Poisson model with p below 0.0001. TCR abundances were normalised to the total number of TCRs sequenced per sample and were expressed as counts per million. MAIT TCRs were defined by TRAV1-2 paired with TRAJ12, TRAJ20 or TRAJ33, and iNKT TCRs by TRAV10 paired with TRAJ18. VDJdb, accessed 1 November 2021, was searched for CMV, EBV and SARS-CoV-2 annotated TCRs, excluding TCRs annotated for multiple antigens. TCRdb handled the public reads itself, with Q25 trimming in fastp and clone calling in MiXCR, and kept productive beta chains. Rows with a matching CDR3 protein are joined into one entry that keeps the most common DNA and genes. These V and J calls rely on TCRdb rather than the paper's analysis. Present in this sample are tens of thousands of distinct CDR3 sequences, about 12% of which were seen just once. The biggest ten clones account for under 4.5% of the sample.

This was a case-control study nested in a cohort of healthcare workers in London, UK, who had nasopharyngeal swab PCR tests and blood samples taken every week. Healthcare workers were recruited during the week of the UK lockdown, between 23 and 31 March 2020, and followed weekly for up to roughly 15 weeks. The receptor was isolated from an adult who was a healthcare worker with PCR-confirmed SARS-CoV-2 infection or an uninfected control (not recorded which). This receptor chain uses TRBV29-1 and TRBJ2-1; TRBD2 lines up with 10 middle nucleotides. Sequenced: whole blood. CDR3 region: CSVEGLARSEQFF. DNA sequence: TGCAGCGTTGAGGGACTAGCGCGCAGTGAGCAGTTCTTC.